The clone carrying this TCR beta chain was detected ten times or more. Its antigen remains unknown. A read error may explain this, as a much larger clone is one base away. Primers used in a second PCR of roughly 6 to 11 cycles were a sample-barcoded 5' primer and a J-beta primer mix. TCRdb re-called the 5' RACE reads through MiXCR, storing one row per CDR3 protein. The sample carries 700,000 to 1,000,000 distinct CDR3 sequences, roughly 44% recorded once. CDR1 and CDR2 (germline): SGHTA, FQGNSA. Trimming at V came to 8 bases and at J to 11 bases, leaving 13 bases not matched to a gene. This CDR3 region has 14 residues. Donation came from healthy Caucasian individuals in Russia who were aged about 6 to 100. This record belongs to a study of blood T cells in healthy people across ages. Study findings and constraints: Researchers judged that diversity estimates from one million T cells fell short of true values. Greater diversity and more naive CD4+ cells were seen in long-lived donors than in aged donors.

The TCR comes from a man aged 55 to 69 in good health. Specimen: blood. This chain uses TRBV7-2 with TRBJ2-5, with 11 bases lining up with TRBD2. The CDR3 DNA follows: TGTGCCAGCGGGGTAGCGGGGGGGGACAATGAGCAGTACTTC. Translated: CASGVAGGDNEQYF.